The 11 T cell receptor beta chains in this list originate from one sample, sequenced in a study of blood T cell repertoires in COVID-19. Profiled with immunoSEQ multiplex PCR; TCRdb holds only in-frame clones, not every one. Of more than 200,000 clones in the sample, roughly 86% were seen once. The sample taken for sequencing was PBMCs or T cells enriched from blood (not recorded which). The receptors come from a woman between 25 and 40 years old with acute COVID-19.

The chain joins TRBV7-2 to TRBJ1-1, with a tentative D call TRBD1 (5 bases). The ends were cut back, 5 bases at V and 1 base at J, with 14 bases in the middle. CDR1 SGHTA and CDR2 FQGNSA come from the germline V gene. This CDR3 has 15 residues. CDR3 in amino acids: CASSPTGGRNTEAFF. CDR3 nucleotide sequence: TGTGCCAGCAGCCCCACCGGGGGTCGGAACACTGAAGCTTTCTTT.

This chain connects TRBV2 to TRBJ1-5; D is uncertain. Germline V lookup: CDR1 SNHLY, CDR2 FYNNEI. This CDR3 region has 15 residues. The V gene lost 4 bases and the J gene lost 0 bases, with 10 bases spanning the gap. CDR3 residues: CASSAGMSSNQPQHF. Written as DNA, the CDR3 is TGTGCCAGCAGTGCGGGGATGAGTAGCAATCAGCCCCAGCATTTT.

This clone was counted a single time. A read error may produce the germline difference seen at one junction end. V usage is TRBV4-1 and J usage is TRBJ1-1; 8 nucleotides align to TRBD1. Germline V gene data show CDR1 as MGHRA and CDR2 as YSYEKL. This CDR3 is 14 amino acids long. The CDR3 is CATSWTGLNTEAFF. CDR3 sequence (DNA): TGCGCCACCAGCTGGACAGGGTTGAACACTGAAGCTTTCTTT.

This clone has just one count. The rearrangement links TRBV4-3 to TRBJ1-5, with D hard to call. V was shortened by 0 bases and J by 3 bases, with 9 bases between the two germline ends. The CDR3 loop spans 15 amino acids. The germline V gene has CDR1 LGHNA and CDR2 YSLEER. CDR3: CASSQDSHLNQPQHF. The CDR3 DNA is TGCGCCAGCAGCCAAGATTCACATCTCAATCAGCCCCAGCATTTT.

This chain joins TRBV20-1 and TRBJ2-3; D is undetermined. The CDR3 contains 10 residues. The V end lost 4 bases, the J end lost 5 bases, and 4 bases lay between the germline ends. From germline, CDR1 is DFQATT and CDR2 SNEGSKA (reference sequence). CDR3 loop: CSATKDTQYF. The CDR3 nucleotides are TGCAGTGCTACAAAAGATACGCAGTATTTT.

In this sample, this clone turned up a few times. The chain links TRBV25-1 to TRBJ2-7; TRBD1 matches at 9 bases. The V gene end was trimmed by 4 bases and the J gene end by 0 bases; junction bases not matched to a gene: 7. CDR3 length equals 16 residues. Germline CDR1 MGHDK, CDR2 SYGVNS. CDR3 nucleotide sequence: TGTGCCAGCAGTGCCCGTGACAGGGGGGACTCCTACGAGCAGTACTTC. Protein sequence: CASSARDRGDSYEQYF.

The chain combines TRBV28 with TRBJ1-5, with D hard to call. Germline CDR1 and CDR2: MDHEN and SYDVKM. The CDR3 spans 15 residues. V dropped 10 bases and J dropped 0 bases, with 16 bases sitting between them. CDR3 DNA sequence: TGTGCCACCCACCTTGGCAGGTATAGCAATCAGCCCCAGCATTTT. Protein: CATHLGRYSNQPQHF.

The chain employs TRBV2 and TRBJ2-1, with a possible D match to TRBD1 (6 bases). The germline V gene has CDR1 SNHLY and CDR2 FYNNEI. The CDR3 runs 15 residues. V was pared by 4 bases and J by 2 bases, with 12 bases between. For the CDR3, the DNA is TGTGCCAGCAGTGTGGACAGCAAGACCTACAATGAGCAGTTCTTC. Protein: CASSVDSKTYNEQFF. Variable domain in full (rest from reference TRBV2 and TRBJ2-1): EPEVTQTPSHQVTQMGQEVILRCVPISNHLYFYWYRQILGQKVEFLVSFYNNEISEKSEIFDDQFSVERPDGSNFTLKIRSTKLEDSAMYFCASSVDSKTYNEQFFGPGTRLTVL.

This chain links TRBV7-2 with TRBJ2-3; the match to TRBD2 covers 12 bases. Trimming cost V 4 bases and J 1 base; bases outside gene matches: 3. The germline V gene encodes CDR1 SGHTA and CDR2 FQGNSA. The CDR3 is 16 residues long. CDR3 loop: CASSSRLAGGTDTQYF. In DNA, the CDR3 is TGTGCCAGCAGCTCCAGACTAGCGGGGGGCACAGATACGCAGTATTTT.

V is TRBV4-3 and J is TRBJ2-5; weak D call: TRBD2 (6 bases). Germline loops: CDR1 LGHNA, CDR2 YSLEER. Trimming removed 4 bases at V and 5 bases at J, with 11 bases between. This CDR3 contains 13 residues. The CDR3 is CASSRAGSETQYF. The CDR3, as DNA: TGCGCCAGCAGCCGGGCGGGGTCGGAGACCCAGTACTTC.

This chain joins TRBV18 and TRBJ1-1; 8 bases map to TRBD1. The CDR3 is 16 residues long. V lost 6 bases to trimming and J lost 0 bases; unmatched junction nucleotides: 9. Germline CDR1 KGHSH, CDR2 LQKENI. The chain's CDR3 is CASSVGQGILNTEAFF. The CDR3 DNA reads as TGTGCCAGCTCGGTTGGACAGGGTATCCTGAACACTGAAGCTTTCTTT.